This TCR beta chain was retrieved from a study of T cells in Graves' hyperthyroidism and ophthalmopathy. Amplification of TCR beta CDR3 regions was performed using RNA transcripts as template. During a first-round RT-PCR of the TCR CDR3, the HTBI primer set was used. One entry per CDR3 protein, called by TCRdb with MiXCR from the multiplex PCR reads. The sample lists approximately 370,000 distinct CDR3 sequences; about a sixth were seen once. In this sample, this clonotype turned up many times. There are 16 residues in the CDR3. The germline CDR1 and CDR2 sequences are ENHRY and SYGVKD. Trimming shortened V by 6 bases and J by 1 base, and 15 bases separated the two germline ends. The sample of blood was obtained at first hyperthyroidism diagnosis (before any ophthalmopathy symptoms).

The receptor was isolated from a woman in her twenties or thirties with Graves' hyperthyroidism that later progressed to Graves' ophthalmopathy. The sample consisted of blood. The J gene is TRBJ2-2, the V gene TRBV10-3; D gene ambiguous. CDR3 bases: TGTGCCATCAGCCCCCCTCGCGGCGGGAACACCGGGGAGCTGTTTTTT. It yields the protein CAISPPRGGNTGELFF.